The 12 T cell receptor beta chains reported below all come from one sample, sequenced in a study of CD8+ T cells in alopecia areata. Reverse transcribed after extraction, RNA yielded cDNA as the sequencing template. TCRdb's copy holds only in-frame clones and misses some; the assay was immunoSEQ multiplex PCR. The sample lists 140,000 to 150,000 clones, roughly 44% occurring once. Material for sequencing was CD4+ T cells sorted from blood. These receptors were taken from a human donor with alopecia areata.

This clone has just a few counts. The gene calls are TRBV29-1 and TRBJ1-1, with D tentatively TRBD1 (6 bases). V was clipped by 7 bases and J by 9 bases, with 15 bases between them. The CDR3 loop spans 11 amino acids. Per the germline V gene, CDR1 is SQVTM and CDR2 is ANQGSEA. The CDR3 DNA is TGCAGCGCCCAGAGGACAGAAAAAGCTTTCTTT. Its translation is CSAQRTEKAFF.

The sample holds one count of this clone. The rearrangement uses TRBV7-2 and TRBJ2-1; D remains unclear. CDR3 length equals 13 residues. Germline V gene lookup returns CDR1 SGHTA and CDR2 FQGNSA. Trimming removed 4 bases at V and 11 bases at J, with 15 bases between. Here the CDR3 reads CASSSLSWQKQFF. The CDR3 nucleotides read TGTGCCAGCAGCTCGTTGAGTTGGCAGAAGCAGTTCTTC.

For the CDR3, the DNA is TGTGCCAGTAGTATCGAATTCTCCCGAAGTGGGGCCCAGTACTTC. It translates to CASSIEFSRSGAQYF. J is TRBJ2-5 and V is TRBV19, with unresolved D. In germline, CDR1 is LNHDA, CDR2 SQIVND (reference sequence). The length of the CDR3 is 15 residues. V was cut by 3 bases and J by 9 bases, with 20 bases left in between.

The genes are TRBV6-1 and TRBJ2-1, with TRBD2 matching 13 bases. With 4 bases clipped from V and 2 bases from J, the junction kept 5 bases outside the gene matches. In germline, CDR1 is MNHNS, CDR2 SASEGT. This CDR3 has 17 residues. CDR3 nucleotide sequence: TGTGCCAGCAGTGCCCGACTAGCGGGAGGTGCCTACAATGAGCAGTTCTTC. This sequence encodes CASSARLAGGAYNEQFF.

The chain employs TRBV2 and TRBJ1-5; no clear D gene. The CDR3 sequence is 16 residues long. Per germline, CDR1 SNHLY and CDR2 FYNNEI. Deletions cut 5 bases from V and 1 base from J, with 15 bases between. CDR3 DNA sequence: TGTGCCAGCAGTCCCAGACTGAGACCCAGCAATCAGCCCCAGCATTTT. Translated, it gives CASSPRLRPSNQPQHF.

The chain recombines TRBV7-9 with TRBJ2-7; 12 bases line up with TRBD2. CDR3 length equals 19 residues. Germline CDR1 is SEHNR and CDR2 is FQNEAQ (reference sequence). V shed 3 bases and J 0 bases; nucleotides not matched to a gene: 12. CDR3 DNA: TGTGCCAGCAGCTTCCAGACTAGCGGGAGAACCTTCAGCTCCTACGAGCAGTACTTC. The encoded protein is CASSFQTSGRTFSSYEQYF.

The CDR3 bases are TGCAGCGTTGGGAGCCCCGGGACAGATGCCTATGGCTACACCTTC. This translates into CSVGSPGTDAYGYTF. V is TRBV29-1 and J is TRBJ1-2, with TRBD1 identical over 7 bases. Germline loops: CDR1 SQVTM, CDR2 ANQGSEA. The ends lost 4 bases at V and 4 bases at J; junction bases unmatched: 12. The CDR3 has 15 residues.

The rearrangement joins TRBV6-5 to TRBJ2-1; tentatively, D is TRBD1 (5 bases). This CDR3 region has 16 residues. The germline V and J ends were trimmed by 0 bases and 2 bases, with 11 bases remaining between them. Per the germline V gene, CDR1 is MNHEY and CDR2 is SVGAGI. The CDR3 loop reads CASSYSTQGAYNEQFF. The CDR3 DNA follows: TGTGCCAGCAGTTACTCTACCCAGGGCGCCTACAATGAGCAGTTCTTC.

This clone has only one observation. The chain carries TRBV5-1 and TRBJ2-1; D is undetermined. From germline, CDR1 is SGHRS and CDR2 YFSETQ. The CDR3 is 12 residues long. V was cut by 1 base and J by 9 bases, with 8 bases left in between. CDR3 sequence: CASSLLAGEQFF. The CDR3 region has the DNA TGCGCCAGCAGCTTGCTTGCAGGTGAGCAGTTCTTC.

Notes on this clone: Other DNA sequences in this sample translate to the same CDR3. The CDR3: CASSPGQNQPQHF. The CDR3 DNA is TGTGCCAGCTCACCAGGACAGAATCAGCCCCAGCATTTT. The rearrangement uses TRBV18 and TRBJ1-5, with D possibly being TRBD1 (6 bases). Germline CDR1 KGHSH, CDR2 LQKENI. The CDR3 is 13 residues long. With 2 bases removed from V and 4 bases from J, the gap between germline ends came to 6 bases.

CDR3 sequence reads: CRTGGAHAFF. The CDR3 bases are TGCAGGACAGGGGGCGCGCATGCTTTCTTT. This rearrangement joins TRBV20-1 to TRBJ1-1; 10 bases are a match to TRBD1. CDR1 and CDR2 (germline): DFQATT, SNEGSKA (reference sequence). The CDR3 covers 10 residues.

The V call is TRBV27, the J call TRBJ2-1; 8 nucleotides align to TRBD1. This CDR3 has 15 amino acids. V trimming: 5 bases; J trimming: 4 bases; junction bases outside the gene matches: 7. Germline V lookup: CDR1 MNHEY, CDR2 SMNVEV (reference sequence). The CDR3 DNA is TGTGCCAGCAGTAACTTCGGGACAGGATACAATGAGCAGTTCTTC. This gives the protein CASSNFGTGYNEQFF.